A selection of T cell receptor beta chains follows, all from one sample in a study of beta chain features in type 1 diabetes. The protocol was immunoSEQ multiplex PCR, while the TCRdb copy is restricted to in-frame clones and leaves out a portion. This table has some 130,000 clones, around 9% appearing once. Sequencing used central memory CD4+ T cells from blood. All receptors come from a man aged 25-40 years with type 1 diabetes. Each CDR3 is given with its conserved first and last residue. A D gene is named only where the DNA matches it firmly. Clone size appears in some rows only: once, few, many, or a class for an expanded clone.

v_call: TRBV18
j_call: TRBJ2-1
clone_size: few
d_call: TRBD1
cdr3_nt: TGTGCCAGCTCACCTCCCGGGACAGGGAACAATGAGCAGTTCTTC
cdr3_aa: CASSPPGTGNNEQFF

v_call: TRBV10-2
j_call: TRBJ2-7
clone_size: few
d_call: TRBD1
cdr3_nt: TGCGCCAGCATCGAAACCGGGACAGGGGCCTACGAGCAGTACTTC
cdr3_aa: CASIETGTGAYEQYF

v_call: TRBV4-2
j_call: TRBJ2-5
clone_size: NA
d_call: TRBD2
cdr3_nt: TGTGCCAGCAGCCAAGGCGGTAGCGGGGGTCAAGAGACCCAGTACTTC
cdr3_aa: CASSQGGSGGQETQYF

v_call: TRBV18
j_call: TRBJ1-6
clone_size: NA
d_call: TRBD1
cdr3_nt: TGTGCCAGCTCGCAGGGGGCGAGGGTTAATTCACCCCTCCACTTT
cdr3_aa: CASSQGARVNSPLHF

v_call: TRBV5-1
j_call: TRBJ2-2
clone_size: many
d_call: NA
cdr3_nt: TGCGCCAGCAGCTTGGTTCTTAACACCGGGGAGCTGTTTTTT
cdr3_aa: CASSLVLNTGELFF

v_call: TRBV27
j_call: TRBJ2-5
clone_size: few
d_call: TRBD2
cdr3_nt: TGTGCCAGCAGTGGGTCGGGACTAGCGGGGACCCAGTACTTC
cdr3_aa: CASSGSGLAGTQYF

v_call: TRBV27
j_call: TRBJ1-2
clone_size: NA
d_call: NA
cdr3_nt: TGTGCCAGCAGTTTACGGGAGAACTATGGCTACACCTTC
cdr3_aa: CASSLRENYGYTF

v_call: TRBV5-1
j_call: TRBJ2-5
clone_size: few
d_call: TRBD2
cdr3_nt: TGCGCCAGCAGCGGGAGCGGGGCTGAGACCCAGTACTTC
cdr3_aa: CASSGSGAETQYF

v_call: TRBV6-5
j_call: TRBJ2-7
clone_size: NA
d_call: NA
cdr3_nt: TGTGCCAGCTCGGCGAGCGACTACGAGCAGTACTTC
cdr3_aa: CASSASDYEQYF

v_call: TRBV7-9
j_call: TRBJ2-3
clone_size: NA
d_call: NA
cdr3_nt: TGTGCCAGCAGCTTAGTCTCGGCAGATACGCAGTATTTT
cdr3_aa: CASSLVSADTQYF

v_call: TRBV2
j_call: TRBJ2-5
clone_size: few
d_call: NA
cdr3_nt: TGTGCCAGCAGTGAGGACCCTCTAGGGGCGCAAGAGACCCAGTACTTC
cdr3_aa: CASSEDPLGAQETQYF

v_call: TRBV11-2
j_call: TRBJ2-6
clone_size: many
d_call: TRBD1
cdr3_nt: TGTGCCAGCAGCTCGAGGACAGGGGCTGGGGCCAACGTCCTGACTTTC
cdr3_aa: CASSSRTGAGANVLTF

v_call: TRBV18
j_call: TRBJ2-1
clone_size: NA
d_call: NA
cdr3_nt: TGTGCCAGCTCCCCCAAACAGGGAAGGTCCTACAATGAGCAGTTCTTC
cdr3_aa: CASSPKQGRSYNEQFF

v_call: TRBV2
j_call: TRBJ2-5
clone_size: many
d_call: NA
cdr3_nt: TGTGCCAGCAGTCCTCAAGAGACCCAGTACTTC
cdr3_aa: CASSPQETQYF

v_call: TRBV29-1
j_call: TRBJ2-1
clone_size: few
d_call: TRBD1
cdr3_nt: TGCAGCGTGGCCTCAACACAGGGGGCGTACAATGAGCAGTTCTTC
cdr3_aa: CSVASTQGAYNEQFF

v_call: TRBV29-1
j_call: TRBJ1-1
clone_size: few
d_call: NA
cdr3_nt: TGCAGCGTTGAAGATCAGGGTAACACTGAAGCTTTCTTT
cdr3_aa: CSVEDQGNTEAFF

v_call: TRBV27
j_call: TRBJ2-3
clone_size: few
d_call: TRBD2
cdr3_nt: TGTGCCAGCGGCGCTAGCGGAAGCACAGATACGCAGTATTTT
cdr3_aa: CASGASGSTDTQYF

v_call: TRBV7-2
j_call: TRBJ2-7
clone_size: medium-sized
d_call: NA
cdr3_nt: TGTGCCAGCAGCGTAGCCGGGACTGACGGTTACGAGCAGTACTTC
cdr3_aa: CASSVAGTDGYEQYF

v_call: TRBV11-2
j_call: TRBJ2-5
clone_size: few
d_call: NA
cdr3_nt: TGTGCCAGCAGCTTAGGCGGGACCCAGTACTTC
cdr3_aa: CASSLGGTQYF

v_call: TRBV7-9
j_call: TRBJ2-5
clone_size: NA
d_call: TRBD1
cdr3_nt: TGTGCCAGCAGCTCCAATTCGGGACAGGCAGAGACCCAGTACTTC
cdr3_aa: CASSSNSGQAETQYF

v_call: TRBV10-3
j_call: TRBJ2-7
clone_size: few
d_call: TRBD2
cdr3_nt: TGTGCCATCGCGGACTCGTCTAGCGGTGGGTACGAGCAGTACTTC
cdr3_aa: CAIADSSSGGYEQYF

v_call: TRBV18
j_call: TRBJ1-1
clone_size: NA
d_call: NA
cdr3_nt: TGTGCCAGCTCACCAAGTAGTGATGAAGCTTTCTTT
cdr3_aa: CASSPSSDEAFF

v_call: TRBV5-1
j_call: TRBJ2-3
clone_size: NA
d_call: TRBD2
cdr3_nt: TGCGCCAGCAGCCTGAAAACTAGCGGGCAAGTCACAGATACGCAGTATTTT
cdr3_aa: CASSLKTSGQVTDTQYF

v_call: TRBV5-4
j_call: TRBJ2-3
clone_size: NA
d_call: NA
cdr3_nt: TGTGCCAGCAGGGCTGGGGCGGAAACAGATACGCAGTATTTT
cdr3_aa: CASRAGAETDTQYF

v_call: TRBV29-1
j_call: TRBJ2-5
clone_size: few
d_call: NA
cdr3_nt: TGCAGCGTTGGGAGAGAGACCCAGTACTTC
cdr3_aa: CSVGRETQYF

v_call: TRBV5-6
j_call: TRBJ1-2
clone_size: few
d_call: NA
cdr3_nt: TGTGCCAGCAGCAATGAGGACTATGGCTACACCTTC
cdr3_aa: CASSNEDYGYTF

v_call: TRBV7-2
j_call: TRBJ2-1
clone_size: few
d_call: NA
cdr3_nt: TGTGCCAGCAGCTTATCTCTCGGGGTCAATGAGCAGTTCTTC
cdr3_aa: CASSLSLGVNEQFF

v_call: TRBV6-1
j_call: TRBJ1-2
clone_size: NA
d_call: NA
cdr3_nt: TGTGCCAGCAGTGAACGGTACCCCTATGGCTACACCTTC
cdr3_aa: CASSERYPYGYTF

v_call: TRBV7-2
j_call: TRBJ2-2
clone_size: NA
d_call: NA
cdr3_nt: TGTGCCAGCAGCTTCCTAAAAGGGGCCGGGGAGCTGTTTTTT
cdr3_aa: CASSFLKGAGELFF

v_call: TRBV4-2
j_call: TRBJ2-1
clone_size: NA
d_call: TRBD2
cdr3_nt: TGTGCCAGCAGCCCAAAGGGCCAGCGGGGAGAGGACAATGAGCAGTTCTTC
cdr3_aa: CASSPKGQRGEDNEQFF

v_call: TRBV5-1
j_call: TRBJ2-1
clone_size: NA
d_call: TRBD2
cdr3_nt: TGCGCCAGCAGCTCAACTAGCGGGACCTACAATGAGCAGTTCTTC
cdr3_aa: CASSSTSGTYNEQFF

v_call: TRBV6-5
j_call: TRBJ2-5
clone_size: NA
d_call: TRBD1
cdr3_nt: TGTGCCAGCAGTTATGATCCGGGACAGGGGGCAGAGACCCAGTACTTC
cdr3_aa: CASSYDPGQGAETQYF

v_call: TRBV14
j_call: TRBJ2-5
clone_size: NA
d_call: NA
cdr3_nt: TGTGCCAGCAGCCGGAGGGTTGGGTCGGGCAGGGACCGCCAAGAGACCCAGTACTTC
cdr3_aa: CASSRRVGSGRDRQETQYF

v_call: TRBV10-3
j_call: TRBJ2-7
clone_size: NA
d_call: TRBD2
cdr3_nt: TGTGCCATCAGTGGGGGGACTAGCGGGCGCAGCTCCTACGAGCAGTACTTC
cdr3_aa: CAISGGTSGRSSYEQYF

v_call: TRBV23-1
j_call: TRBJ2-3
clone_size: few
d_call: TRBD1
cdr3_nt: TGCGCCAGCAGTCAACCCGGGACAGGGGTCACAGATACGCAGTATTTT
cdr3_aa: CASSQPGTGVTDTQYF

v_call: TRBV11-3
j_call: TRBJ2-1
clone_size: few
d_call: NA
cdr3_nt: TGTGCCAGCACCCCAGGGGCTTCCTCCAATGAGCAGTTCTTC
cdr3_aa: CASTPGASSNEQFF

v_call: TRBV6-5
j_call: TRBJ1-1
clone_size: NA
d_call: NA
cdr3_nt: TGTGCCAGCAGCTCTCTACGGAACACTGAAGCTTTCTTT
cdr3_aa: CASSSLRNTEAFF

v_call: TRBV29-1
j_call: TRBJ2-2
clone_size: few
d_call: TRBD1
cdr3_nt: TGCAGCGGGACAGGGGACACCGGGGAGCTGTTTTTT
cdr3_aa: CSGTGDTGELFF

v_call: TRBV6-5
j_call: TRBJ1-1
clone_size: few
d_call: NA
cdr3_nt: TGTGCCAGCAGGGGAAGGACAGTTAACGTTGAAGCTTTCTTT
cdr3_aa: CASRGRTVNVEAFF

v_call: TRBV30
j_call: TRBJ2-7
clone_size: few
d_call: TRBD1
cdr3_nt: TGTGCCTGGAGGACAGGGGCCGAGCAGTACTTC
cdr3_aa: CAWRTGAEQYF

v_call: TRBV6-5
j_call: TRBJ1-5
clone_size: few
d_call: NA
cdr3_nt: TGTGCCAGCAGGCGCTCGGACAGTAGCAATCAGCCCCAGCATTTT
cdr3_aa: CASRRSDSSNQPQHF

v_call: TRBV5-1
j_call: TRBJ1-2
clone_size: few
d_call: NA
cdr3_nt: TGCGCCAGCTCCCTTGACAGACCTGGCTATGGCTACACCTTC
cdr3_aa: CASSLDRPGYGYTF

v_call: TRBV5-1
j_call: TRBJ2-2
clone_size: many
d_call: TRBD1
cdr3_nt: TGCGCCAGCAGTTGGACAGGGCAGGACGGGGAGCTGTTTTTT
cdr3_aa: CASSWTGQDGELFF